This entry lists 3 T cell receptor beta chains sequenced from one sample in a study of blood T cell repertoires in COVID-19 (dated by TCRdb to the early 2020s). To prepare the library, the immunoSEQ multiplex PCR assay was applied. TCRdb stores this immuneACCESS table with in-frame sequences only. Part of the clones is absent; in the studies checked, under half of the shortfall reflects unresolved V genes, and no reason is known for the rest. The sample table holds some 290,000 clones, of which approximately 91% were seen once. The top ten clonotypes cover around 3.9% of the sample. Sequenced input: PBMCs or T cells enriched from blood (not recorded which). The receptors stem from a young woman who had been exposed to COVID-19.

This chain links TRBV5-4 with TRBJ2-3, with D uncertain. CDR1 and CDR2 (germline): SGHNT, YYREEE (reference sequence). V lost 3 bases, J lost 2 bases, and 10 bases lay in between. CDR3 size: 14 residues. The CDR3 DNA reads TGTGCCAGCAGCTCCTTCGGTCACACAGATACGCAGTATTTT. Translated: CASSSFGHTDTQYF. Based on the CDR3 plus reference TRBV5-4 and TRBJ2-3, the full variable domain is ETGVTQSPTHLIKTRGQQVTLRCSSQSGHNTVSWYQQALGQGPQFIFQYYREEENGRGNFPPRFSGLQFPNYSSELNVNALELDDSALYLCASSSFGHTDTQYFGPGTRLTVL.

This clone was observed a single time. This rearrangement joins TRBV10-3 to TRBJ1-3; no clear D gene. Per germline, CDR1 ENHRY and CDR2 SYGVKD. V was shortened by 5 bases and J by 0 bases, with 11 bases between the two germline ends. There are 15 residues in the CDR3. CDR3: CAISPSGISGNTIYF. The CDR3 DNA is TGTGCCATCAGTCCATCGGGGATCTCTGGAAACACCATATATTTT.

V is TRBV9 and J is TRBJ1-1, with 8 bases that match TRBD1. Losses at the gene ends were 0 bases for V and 5 bases for J; bases not matched to a gene: 6. Germline V CDR1 and CDR2: SGDLS, YYNGEE. CDR3 length: 15 residues. For the CDR3, the DNA is TGTGCCAGCAGCGTAGGGGGTCAGGGGGCTACTGAAGCTTTCTTT. Its protein is CASSVGGQGATEAFF. Full variable domain (rest looked up from reference TRBV9 and TRBJ1-1): DSGVTQTPKHLITATGQRVTLRCSPRSGDLSVYWYQQSLDQGLQFLIQYYNGEERAKGNILERFSAQQFPDLHSELNLSSLELGDSALYFCASSVGGQGATEAFFGQGTRLTVV.